The present T cell receptor beta chain was sequenced within a study of blood T cell repertoires in COVID-19. The overall study: The analysed material was cDNA or gDNA that came from T cells, B-cell-depleted T cells, or PBMCs.

In the source study's methods: Scientists estimated how many nucleated cells there were by amplifying reference gene primers. Assay used: immunoSEQ multiplex PCR; TCRdb lists only in-frame clones, some missing. Clone size and V and J calls were adopted from that table, with D and trimming inferred from the DNA. This table holds 200,000 to 300,000 clones, roughly 86% found once. The source of this sequence is a human donor in a cohort sampled during active COVID-19. The sample taken for sequencing was peripheral blood.

DNA of the CDR3: TGCGCCAGCAGTCGACTGACTAGCACTGTGACAGAGACCCAGTACTTC. Translating gives CASSRLTSTVTETQYF. The chain recombines TRBV5-1 with TRBJ2-5; 7 bases map to TRBD2. The CDR3 is made up of 16 amino acids. V trimming: 5 bases; J trimming: 4 bases; junction bases outside the gene matches: 14. Germline V lookup: CDR1 SGHRS, CDR2 YFSETQ.